This T cell receptor beta chain was sequenced in a study of OX40 agonist ivuxolimab in advanced cancers. Libraries were prepared by immunoSEQ multiplex PCR; TCRdb keeps only in-frame clonotypes and omits some of them. The sample holds around 80,000 clones, over 75% seen once. Study-level results: Averaging showed that CD8+ T cells had more expanded clones than CD4+ did. Antigen specificity remained undetermined for the expanded peripheral T cells. Both blood CD4+ and CD8+ T cells showed clonal growth by week 6 at 0.1 to 3.0 mg/kg.

J gave up 4 bases and V 7 bases, and 13 bases lay outside the gene matches. Germline CDR1 and CDR2: MNHEY and SVGAGI. The CDR3 is 15 residues long. Comment on this clone: Its cognate antigen is unknown.

This specimen was CD4+ or CD8+ T cells sorted from blood, taken in a trial of the OX40 agonist ivuxolimab. J is TRBJ2-7 and V is TRBV6-5, with 7 bases that match TRBD1. The source of this sequence is an adult with an advanced solid tumor such as melanoma, head and neck, liver or kidney cancer. Here the CDR3 DNA reads TGTGCCAGCACCCCCGGGACAGCCTACGGATACGAGCAGTACTTC. This gives the protein CASTPGTAYGYEQYF.